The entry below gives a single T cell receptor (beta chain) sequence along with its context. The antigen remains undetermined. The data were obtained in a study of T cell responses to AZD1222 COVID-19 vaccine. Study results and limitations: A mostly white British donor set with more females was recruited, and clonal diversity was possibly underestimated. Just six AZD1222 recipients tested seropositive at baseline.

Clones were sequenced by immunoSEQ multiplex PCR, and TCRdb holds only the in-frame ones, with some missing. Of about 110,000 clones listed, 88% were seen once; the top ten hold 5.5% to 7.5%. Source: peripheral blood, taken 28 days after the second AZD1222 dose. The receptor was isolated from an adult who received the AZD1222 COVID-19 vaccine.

CDR3: CASSSGASYEQYF. The CDR3 DNA follows: TGTGCCAGCAGTTCCGGGGCATCCTACGAGCAGTACTTC. The J gene is TRBJ2-7, the V gene TRBV27, with D possibly called TRBD1 or TRBD2 (5 bases each). Germline-derived CDR1 and CDR2 are MNHEY and SMNVEV (reference sequence). The CDR3 runs 13 residues. V lost 4 bases and J 1 base, leaving 8 bases between the germline ends.